This entry lists 8 T cell receptor beta chains sequenced from one sample in a study of blood T cell repertoires in COVID-19. Assay: immunoSEQ multiplex PCR; the TCRdb copy retains only in-frame clones and omits some. The sample shows 250,000 to 400,000 clones, around 89% of them seen only once. Sequencing was performed on peripheral blood. The source of these receptors is a woman aged 25 to 39 with COVID-19, enrolled during active disease.

This clone was observed a handful of times. The chain joins TRBV10-1 to TRBJ1-2, with D possibly TRBD1 on 6 matching bases. The CDR3 has 15 residues. Germline lookup yields CDR1 WNHNN and CDR2 SYGVQD (reference sequence). Trimming pared 9 bases from V and 0 bases from J, leaving 17 bases between. In nucleotides, the CDR3 is TGCGCCAGAGAGGGAGGGGGGGTCCCTAACTATGGCTACACCTTC. Amino acid sequence: CAREGGGVPNYGYTF.

V gene TRBV9 combines with J gene TRBJ1-2, with 8 bases lining up with TRBD1. This CDR3 is 14 amino acids long. Per germline, CDR1 SGDLS and CDR2 YYNGEE. V shed 3 bases and J 5 bases; nucleotides not matched to a gene: 6. The CDR3 nucleotides read TGTGCCAGCAGCGCCCCAGGGGGCCAGTATGGCTACACCTTC. It specifies CASSAPGGQYGYTF.

This chain links TRBV5-6 with TRBJ2-5; a weak D match, TRBD2 (5 bases). CDR3 size: 15 residues. Per germline, CDR1 SGHDT and CDR2 YYEEEE. Trimming took off 4 bases at V and 2 bases at J, with 15 bases between the two ends. CDR3 nucleotide sequence: TGTGCCAGCAGCCCCGACAACGGGGTTCAAGAGACCCAGTACTTC. Its protein product is CASSPDNGVQETQYF.

The genes are TRBV2 and TRBJ2-3; a possible D gene is TRBD2 (7 bases). Germline CDR1 reads SNHLY; CDR2 reads FYNNEI. The CDR3 runs 15 residues. The V end was cut by 4 bases, the J end by 2 bases, with 13 bases between. The DNA for the CDR3 is TGTGCCAGCAGTGGGGGGCGGGGGACCACAGATACGCAGTATTTT. Protein product: CASSGGRGTTDTQYF. The whole variable domain, remainder taken from reference TRBV2 and TRBJ2-3, is EPEVTQTPSHQVTQMGQEVILRCVPISNHLYFYWYRQILGQKVEFLVSFYNNEISEKSEIFDDQFSVERPDGSNFTLKIRSTKLEDSAMYFCASSGGRGTTDTQYFGPGTRLTVL.

J is TRBJ1-5 and V is TRBV7-2; D perhaps matches TRBD1 (6 bases). There are 14 residues in the CDR3. V was pared by 7 bases and J by 0 bases, with 10 bases between. Looked up from germline, CDR1 is SGHTA and CDR2 is FQGNSA. The CDR3 sequence: CASTPGDSNQPQHF. CDR3 nucleotides: TGTGCCAGCACCCCAGGGGATAGCAATCAGCCCCAGCATTTT.

V gene TRBV15 combines with J gene TRBJ1-2; no definite D call. Trimming took 2 bases from V and 1 from J, leaving 2 bases between them. The germline V gene has CDR1 LNHNV and CDR2 YYDKDF (reference sequence). The CDR3 runs 12 residues. The CDR3 spells CATSRYNYGYTF. The CDR3 DNA sequence: TGTGCCACCAGCAGATATAACTATGGCTACACCTTC.

The J gene is TRBJ2-1, the V gene TRBV7-2; 10 positions agree with TRBD2. The CDR3 sequence is 19 residues long. The V gene's germline CDR1 is SGHTA and CDR2 FQGNSA. V trimming: 4 bases; J trimming: 6 bases; junction bases outside the gene matches: 18. The CDR3 region is CASSSESWYQAGGANEQFF. The CDR3 DNA reads as TGTGCCAGCAGCTCCGAATCCTGGTACCAAGCGGGGGGGGCCAATGAGCAGTTCTTC.

Note on this clone: A read error may account for a junction end that differs from germline. The gene calls are TRBV2 and TRBJ2-5, with 7 bases that match TRBD2. The CDR3 loop spans 13 amino acids. CDR1 SNHLY and CDR2 FYNNEI come from the germline V gene. In nucleotides, the CDR3 is TGTGCCAGCAGAAAACGACTAGCCGAGAACCAGTACTTC. Translated, it gives CASRKRLAENQYF. Drawing the rest from reference TRBV2 and TRBJ2-5, the complete variable domain is EPEVTQTPSHQVTQMGQEVILRCVPISNHLYFYWYRQILGQKVEFLVSFYNNEISEKSEIFDDQFSVERPDGSNFTLKIRSTKLEDSAMYFCASRKRLAENQYFGPGTRLLVL.